This note documents a single TCR beta chain sequence. The antigen remains undetermined. The data were taken from a study of cytomegalovirus exposure and HLA in healthy donors. The PCR had 60 Vbeta and 13 Jbeta primers. The protocol was immunoSEQ multiplex PCR, while the TCRdb copy is restricted to in-frame clones and leaves out a portion. The sample records about 170,000 clones, 70% to 90% being singletons. The length of the CDR3 is 12 residues. Trimming stripped 6 bases from V and 0 bases from J, with 5 bases between. Per germline, CDR1 MDHEN and CDR2 SYDVKM. Study-level results: Despite most TCR sequences being rare, some public TCRs occurred in many donors. An analysis that was carried out later associated 16,000 or so TCR beta sequences with HLA alleles at 0.05 false discovery rate. V- and J-gene trimming in TCR beta was tied to a missense DCLRE1C variant by an analysis performed later.

Sequenced input: PBMCs. The clonotype was recovered from a young man in good health and CMV-seropositive. This chain uses TRBV28 with TRBJ1-1; D gene unclear. DNA of the CDR3: TGTGCCAGCAGCCTTCTGAACACTGAAGCTTTCTTT. This translates into CASSLLNTEAFF. Supplemented by reference TRBV28 and TRBJ1-1, the full variable domain reads DVKVTQSSRYLVKRTGEKVFLECVQDMDHENMFWYRQDPGLGLRLIYFSYDVKMKEKGDIPEGYSVSREKKERFSLILESASTNQTSMYLCASSLLNTEAFFGQGTRLTVV.